What follows describes a single TCR beta chain. The antigen remains unidentified. This sample was taken from a study of cytomegalovirus exposure and HLA in healthy donors. Overall study results and limits: HLA allele associations emerged for around 15,000 TCR beta sequences in a later analysis, at 0.05 false discovery rate. Common viral pathogens (according to a later analysis) appeared linked to several of the most significant clusters.

Looked up from germline, CDR1 is MDHEN and CDR2 is SYDVKM. Trimming left V 1 base short and J 3 bases short, with 12 bases between. The CDR3 is made up of 15 amino acids. The primer mix had 60 Vbeta and 13 Jbeta primers. This table comes from immunoSEQ multiplex PCR, and its TCRdb copy is limited to in-frame clones, with some not included. The profile covers 90,000 to 140,000 clones, with 83% appearing a single time and approximately 6.1% taken by the ten largest. The chain links TRBV28 to TRBJ1-2; D is uncertain. The sample was PBMCs. This TCR derives from a man aged 18 to 30 in good health and CMV-seronegative. CDR3 loop: CASSLFAGGHYGYTF. The CDR3 nucleotides are TGTGCCAGCAGTTTATTCGCAGGAGGGCACTATGGCTACACCTTC.